This TCR beta chain was sequenced during a study of blood T cell repertoires in COVID-19. Across the study: Samples came from the United States, Italy and Spain, spanning acute and convalescent COVID-19. Sample material is recorded as cDNA or gDNA derived from T cells, B-cell-depleted T cells, or PBMCs.

As originally analysed: Estimated nucleated cell counts came from reference gene primer amplification. Repertoires were generated with immunoSEQ multiplex PCR, while TCRdb's copy carries only in-frame clones and drops some. The D gene and trimming were derived from the DNA, and the V and J assignments and clone size from that table. In the table there are about 21,000 clones, approximately 83% of which are singletons. This CDR3 comprises 14 residues. Between the trimmed V and J ends, which lost 6 bases and 2 bases, there was a span of 8 bases. In germline, CDR1 is LNHDA, CDR2 SQIVND (reference sequence).

The origin of this receptor is a human donor in a cohort sampled during active COVID-19. The genes are TRBV19 and TRBJ1-6; D gene unclear. Material for sequencing was peripheral blood. The CDR3 protein is CASSGETYNSPLHF. For the CDR3, the DNA is TGTGCCAGTAGCGGGGAGACCTATAATTCACCCCTCCACTTT.